Each of the 18 T cell receptor beta chains below was sequenced from the same sample in a study of molecular identifiers for immune sequencing clone quantification. Each CDR3 protein gets one entry after TCRdb re-called the PCR reads with MiXCR. The repertoire includes approximately 54,000 distinct CDR3 sequences, 20% to 25% of them detected once, and under 2% sits in the top ten. Sequencing input: naive CD8+ T cells from blood, with Jurkat cell RNA spiked in. Subset of the sample: FACS-sorted CD8+CD4-CCR7+CD45RA+ naive T cells. These TCRs come from a human donor in good health. Some libraries in this study had Jurkat cell RNA spiked in.

This chain joins TRBV11-2 and TRBJ2-3; D is perhaps TRBD2 (6 bases). The CDR3 is made up of 16 amino acids. V was trimmed by 0 bases and J by 0 bases, leaving 10 bases between them. The germline CDR1 and CDR2 sequences are SGHAT and FQNNGV. For the CDR3, the DNA is TGTGCCAGCAGCTTAGATGTAGCGGTTAGCACAGATACGCAGTATTTT. This codes for CASSLDVAVSTDTQYF. The whole variable domain, filled in from reference TRBV11-2 and TRBJ2-3, reads EAGVAQSPRYKIIEKRQSVAFWCNPISGHATLYWYQQILGQGPKLLIQFQNNGVVDDSQLPKDRFSAERLKGVDSTLKIQPAKLEDSAVYLCASSLDVAVSTDTQYFGPGTRLTVL.

This clonotype was observed many times. The chain couples TRBV20-1 to TRBJ2-7, with D perhaps being TRBD1 or TRBD2 (5 bases each). Trimming took off 8 bases at V and 3 bases at J, with 11 bases between the two ends. Germline V lookup: CDR1 DFQATT, CDR2 SNEGSKA (reference sequence). This CDR3 region has 11 residues. CDR3 protein: CSTRGDYEQYF. DNA for the CDR3: TGCAGTACCCGAGGGGACTACGAGCAGTACTTC.

The chain carries TRBV7-2 and TRBJ2-3, with D hard to call. Trimming cost V 1 base and J 1 base, with 9 bases left between them. Germline V lookup: CDR1 SGHTA, CDR2 FQGNSA. The CDR3 extends over 15 amino acids. The CDR3 DNA sequence: TGTGCCAGCAGCTTAGACCACGTTGGCACAGATACGCAGTATTTT. The encoded protein is CASSLDHVGTDTQYF.

In its sample, this clonotype was seen a few times. A read error may explain this, as a much larger clone is one base away. Lacking the conserved final phenylalanine or tryptophan, this CDR3 likely reflects a read error. The J gene is TRBJ1-1, the V gene TRBV30; D unclear. V lost 1 base, J lost 6 bases, and 12 bases lay in between. CDR3 length equals 13 residues. Germline CDR1 and CDR2: GTSNPN and SVGIG (reference sequence). The CDR3 sequence is CAWSALVGSEAFL. CDR3 DNA sequence: TGTGCCTGGAGTGCCCTGGTGGGCTCTGAAGCTTTCTTA.

In this sample, this clonotype turned up many times. The chain uses TRBV29-1 and TRBJ1-2; D is unclear. V was cut by 0 bases and J by 2 bases, with 13 bases left in between. The germline gives CDR1 SQVTM, CDR2 ANQGSEA. There are 15 residues in the CDR3. This chain's CDR3 is CSVEEPALGNYGYTF. The CDR3 DNA reads as TGCAGCGTTGAAGAACCCGCCCTAGGAAACTATGGCTACACCTTC.

About this clonotype: Possible read error: a much larger clone is one base away. The V gene is TRBV4-3, the J gene TRBJ2-5; no firm D call. Germline V gene data show CDR1 as LGHNA and CDR2 as YSLEER. V was cut by 0 bases and J by 1 base, with 12 bases left in between. The CDR3 is made up of 16 amino acids. The CDR3 DNA sequence: TGCGCCAGCAGCCAAGATCGGGCAGCCCCCCAAGAGACCCAGTACTTC. Translating gives CASSQDRAAPQETQYF.

This clonotype was observed a single time. A much larger clone is a single base away; this may be a read error. This sequence joins TRBV29-1 and TRBJ2-6; D is ambiguous. Germline V gene data show CDR1 as SQVTM and CDR2 as ANQGSEA. This CDR3 has 14 residues. With 3 bases removed from V and 0 bases from J, the gap between germline ends came to 6 bases. The CDR3 DNA reads as TGCAGCGTTGAGTCCGCCTCTGGGGCCAACGTCCTGACTTTC. Protein product: CSVESASGANVLTF.

About this clonotype itself: A much bigger clone sits one base away, suggesting this may be a read error. The gene calls are TRBV24-1 and TRBJ2-3, with D possibly matching TRBD2 (5 bases). The CDR3 is made up of 13 amino acids. Germline-derived CDR1 and CDR2 are KGHDR and SFDVKD. Between the trimmed V and J ends, which lost 9 bases and 1 base, there was a span of 10 bases. In DNA form, the CDR3 reads TGTGCCACCGGGGAGATACGCACAGATACGCAGTATTTT. It codes for CATGEIRTDTQYF.

In this sample, this clonotype turned up once. This may arise from a read error, as a much more abundant clone is one base away. The V call is TRBV4-3, the J call TRBJ2-2, with D perhaps matching TRBD2 (6 bases). Deletions cut 8 bases from V and 4 bases from J, with 14 bases between. This CDR3 is built from 14 residues. CDR1 and CDR2 from the germline V gene are LGHNA and YSLEER. The chain's CDR3 is CASGRGSTTGELFF. In DNA form, the CDR3 reads TGCGCCAGCGGCCGGGGGAGCACCACCGGGGAGCTGTTTTTT.

Worth noting for this clonotype: A much more abundant neighbour one base away suggests this may be a read error. V and J are TRBV7-9 and TRBJ2-3; the D gene is possibly TRBD2 (6 bases). CDR1 is SEHNR, CDR2 FQNEAQ, per germline (reference sequence). The CDR3 has 16 amino acids. The V and J ends lost 5 bases and 6 bases respectively, with 21 bases between them. In DNA form, the CDR3 reads TGTGCCAGCAGCGCCGGACTACCGGGAACCGGTGATACGCAGTATTTT. Its translation is CASSAGLPGTGDTQYF.

In regard to this clonotype: A read error may be the cause here, since a much bigger clone is one base away. V and J are TRBV7-9 and TRBJ2-7, with D maybe TRBD2 (6 bases). This CDR3 region has 15 residues. V was pared by 8 bases and J by 1 base, with 18 bases between. From germline, CDR1 is SEHNR and CDR2 FQNEAQ (reference sequence). The chain's CDR3 is CASCSRDSLSYEQYF. The CDR3 coding sequence is TGTGCCAGCTGCAGCCGGGACTCGCTTTCCTACGAGCAGTACTTC. Drawing the rest from reference TRBV7-9 and TRBJ2-7, the complete variable domain is DTGVSQNPRHKITKRGQNVTFRCDPISEHNRLYWYRQTLGQGPEFLTYFQNEAQLEKSRLLSDRFSAERPKGSFSTLEIQRTEQGDSAMYLCASCSRDSLSYEQYFGPGTRLTVT.

This clonotype was observed many times. V and J are TRBV30 and TRBJ1-5; 9 bases agree with TRBD1. With 2 bases clipped from V and 3 bases from J, the junction kept 11 bases outside the gene matches. This CDR3 has 17 residues. Germline loops: CDR1 GTSNPN, CDR2 SVGIG (reference sequence). The CDR3 spells CAWSSEMDRGPNQPQHF. The CDR3 nucleotides are TGTGCCTGGAGTTCAGAGATGGACAGGGGCCCCAATCAGCCCCAGCATTTT.

As for this clonotype: A single base separates this from a much larger clone, so it may be a read error. This chain links TRBV4-1 with TRBJ2-1; D is ambiguous. The germline V gene encodes CDR1 MGHRA and CDR2 YSYEKL. The CDR3 consists of 13 residues. The DNA of the CDR3 is TGCGCCAACAGCCAAGAATCGTCGAATGAGCAGTTCTTC. Its protein is CANSQESSNEQFF.

Worth noting for this clonotype: Given a much more abundant clone one base away, this may be a read error. V usage is TRBV12-3 or TRBV12-4 and J usage is TRBJ1-4; 9 positions match TRBD1. The CDR3 runs to 14 residues. The ends lost 6 bases at V and 13 bases at J; junction bases unmatched: 12. CDR3 residues: CASSFPGQGGRLFF. The CDR3 DNA is TGTGCCAGCAGCTTTCCGGGACAGGGAGGAAGACTGTTTTTT.

This clonotype was seen ten or more times. The chain has TRBV4-3 and TRBJ2-3; D could derive from TRBD1 or TRBD2 (5 bases each). The ends were cut back, 2 bases at V and 2 bases at J, with 20 bases in the middle. CDR1 is LGHNA and CDR2 is YSLEER in the germline V gene. The length of the CDR3 is 18 residues. The CDR3 region is CASSQSRDPFFPTDTQYF. In nucleotides, the CDR3 is TGCGCCAGCAGCCAAAGCCGGGACCCCTTTTTCCCCACAGATACGCAGTATTTT.

The table lists this clonotype with many counts. The chain has TRBV19 and TRBJ1-6; 7 bases line up with TRBD1. The CDR3 totals 16 residues. The V and J ends lost 8 bases and 3 bases, in that order; junction bases with no gene match: 10. Looked up from germline, CDR1 is LNHDA and CDR2 is SQIVND (reference sequence). CDR3 in amino acids: CASQKGQVLYNSPLHF. Here the CDR3 DNA reads TGTGCCAGTCAAAAAGGACAGGTCCTCTATAATTCACCCCTCCACTTT. Looking up the rest from reference TRBV19 and TRBJ1-6 gives the full variable domain: DGGITQSPKYLFRKEGQNVTLSCEQNLNHDAMYWYRQDPGQGLRLIYYSQIVNDFQKGDIAEGYSVSREKKESFPLTVTSAQKNPTAFYLCASQKGQVLYNSPLHFGNGTRLTVT.

About this clonotype itself: As the CDR3 is not closed by the conserved phenylalanine or tryptophan, this likely results from a read error. This chain connects TRBV28 to TRBJ1-5; unclear D gene. The CDR3 consists of 18 residues. V lost 2 bases to trimming and J lost 4 bases, with 21 bases between them. CDR1 and CDR2 (germline): MDHEN, SYDVKM. In DNA, the CDR3 is TGTGCCAGCAGTTTACAAGTCCTAGACGTTATCAATAATCAGCCCCAGCATCTT. This sequence encodes CASSLQVLDVINNQPQHL.

This clonotype was detected many times. CDR3 sequence (DNA): TGTGCCAGCGCCGGCTCAGGGGTAACGGACGAGCAGTACTTC. Translated, it gives CASAGSGVTDEQYF. The rearrangement links TRBV12-3 or TRBV12-4 to TRBJ2-7, with D possibly TRBD1 on 6 matching bases. V lost 8 bases and J lost 5, with 19 bases in between. The CDR3 loop spans 14 amino acids.